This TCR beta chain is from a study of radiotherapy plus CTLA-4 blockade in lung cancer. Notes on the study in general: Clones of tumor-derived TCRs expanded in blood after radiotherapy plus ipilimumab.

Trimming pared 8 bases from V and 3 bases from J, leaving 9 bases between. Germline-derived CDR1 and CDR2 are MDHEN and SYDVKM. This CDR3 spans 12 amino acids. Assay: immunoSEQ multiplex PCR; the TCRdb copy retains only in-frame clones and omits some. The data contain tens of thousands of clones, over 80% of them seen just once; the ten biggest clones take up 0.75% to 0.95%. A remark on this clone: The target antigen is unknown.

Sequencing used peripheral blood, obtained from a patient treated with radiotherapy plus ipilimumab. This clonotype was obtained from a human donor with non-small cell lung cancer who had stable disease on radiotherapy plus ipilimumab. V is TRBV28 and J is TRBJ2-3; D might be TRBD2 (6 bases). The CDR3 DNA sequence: TGTGCCAGCGGGGGGATTACAGATACGCAGTATTTT. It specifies CASGGITDTQYF.